What follows are 26 T cell receptor beta chains derived from one specimen sequenced in a study of T cells in localized non-small cell lung cancer. The assay was immunoSEQ multiplex PCR, and TCRdb's table has in-frame clones only and misses some. The repertoire has approximately 67,000 clones, approximately 85% of them found once; the top ten carry roughly 14%. Specimen: peripheral blood, collected before any cancer treatment. These receptor sequences come from a female donor at least 60 years old with stage I lung adenocarcinoma.

V usage is TRBV18 and J usage is TRBJ2-5; D remains unclear. The V and J ends lost 0 bases and 5 bases respectively, with 10 bases between them. Germline lookup yields CDR1 KGHSH and CDR2 LQKENI. This CDR3 is 14 amino acids long. CDR3 coding DNA: TGTGCCAGCTCACCACCCAGCAGCCCCGAGACCCAGTACTTC. Translated, it gives CASSPPSSPETQYF.

The gene calls are TRBV2 and TRBJ1-3; perhaps TRBD1 as D (5 bases). The germline CDR1 and CDR2 sequences are SNHLY and FYNNEI. CDR3 length: 15 residues. The V end lost 6 bases, the J end lost 0 bases, and 12 bases lay between the germline ends. Here the CDR3 DNA reads TGTGCCAGCAGCCCACAGGCAACCTCTGGAAACACCATATATTTT. This gives the protein CASSPQATSGNTIYF.

This sequence joins TRBV5-1 and TRBJ1-3; D is unclear. The V and J ends lost 0 bases and 4 bases respectively, with 14 bases between them. This CDR3 comprises 16 residues. Germline V CDR1 and CDR2: SGHRS, YFSETQ. CDR3 loop: CASSLGGSLRGNTIYF. The CDR3 DNA reads as TGCGCCAGCAGCTTGGGCGGCAGCCTGAGGGGAAACACCATATATTTT.

The chain recombines TRBV10-2 with TRBJ1-3; D gene unclear. CDR1 is WSHSY and CDR2 is SAAADI in the germline V gene. The CDR3 has 11 amino acids. Trimming left V 8 bases short and J 2 bases short, with 4 bases between. This CDR3 is CASGPGNTIYF. The CDR3 DNA reads as TGCGCCAGCGGGCCTGGAAACACCATATATTTT.

The rearrangement joins TRBV6-1 to TRBJ2-5; D may be TRBD1 (6 bases). This CDR3 contains 14 residues. Looked up from germline, CDR1 is MNHNS and CDR2 is SASEGT. The V gene lost 2 bases and the J gene lost 5 bases, with 12 bases spanning the gap. DNA of the CDR3: TGTGCCAGCAGTGAAAACAGGGTCGGGGAGACCCAGTACTTC. Translated, it gives CASSENRVGETQYF.

V gene TRBV2 combines with J gene TRBJ2-3; TRBD2 matches 8 bases. This CDR3 is built from 17 residues. CDR1 SNHLY and CDR2 FYNNEI come from the germline V gene. The V gene end was trimmed by 7 bases and the J gene end by 4 bases; junction bases not matched to a gene: 16. CDR3 amino acids: CASIPRGSGTGADTQYF. CDR3 in DNA: TGTGCCAGCATCCCCCGGGGTAGCGGGACTGGGGCAGATACGCAGTATTTT.

This clone was recorded at least ten times. The J gene is TRBJ2-5, the V gene TRBV5-1; unclear D gene. The CDR3 totals 12 residues. The germline V gene encodes CDR1 SGHRS and CDR2 YFSETQ. Between the trimmed V and J ends, which lost 0 bases and 9 bases, there was a span of 9 bases. The CDR3 DNA reads TGCGCCAGCAGCTTGGAAGGAGTTCCCCAGTACTTC. Residues: CASSLEGVPQYF.

This clone was recorded once. V gene TRBV9 combines with J gene TRBJ2-1; D is uncertain. This CDR3 contains 13 residues. Germline loops: CDR1 SGDLS, CDR2 YYNGEE. V gave up 0 bases and J gave up 4 bases, with 5 bases separating them. DNA of the CDR3: TGTGCCAGCAGCGTAGGATCATACAATGAGCAGTTCTTC. Encoded protein: CASSVGSYNEQFF.

This clone turned up a few times. The V call is TRBV11-2, the J call TRBJ1-3, with D tentatively TRBD1 (5 bases). Germline loops: CDR1 SGHAT, CDR2 FQNNGV. With 1 base removed from V and 3 bases from J, the gap between germline ends came to 16 bases. The CDR3 totals 17 residues. For the CDR3, the DNA is TGTGCCAGCAGCTTAGGTCGGGGGAAGGAGGTTGGAAACACCATATATTTT. Its protein product is CASSLGRGKEVGNTIYF.

V gene TRBV5-4 combines with J gene TRBJ2-5, with D possibly TRBD2 on 5 matching bases. V dropped 4 bases and J dropped 2 bases, with 9 bases sitting between them. CDR3 length: 13 amino acids. Germline V gene data show CDR1 as SGHNT and CDR2 as YYREEE (reference sequence). The DNA of the CDR3 is TGTGCCAGCAGCGAAGCGGCACAAGAGACCCAGTACTTC. It codes for CASSEAAQETQYF.

This clone has only one observation. V usage is TRBV5-4 and J usage is TRBJ1-3, with a possible D match to TRBD1 (5 bases). The CDR3 is 14 amino acids. Trimming shortened V by 5 bases and J by 0 bases, and 9 bases separated the two germline ends. Germline-derived CDR1 and CDR2 are SGHNT and YYREEE (reference sequence). This CDR3 reads CASSGGISGNTIYF. The CDR3 DNA sequence: TGTGCCAGCAGTGGGGGGATCTCTGGAAACACCATATATTTT.

With respect to this clone: This sample also contains other DNA sequences that code for the same CDR3. The V gene is TRBV5-1, the J gene TRBJ2-5; unclear D gene. CDR1 SGHRS and CDR2 YFSETQ come from the germline V gene. Deletions cut 2 bases from V and 1 base from J, with 9 bases between. CDR3 length: 14 residues. CDR3 sequence: CASSLGGTQETQYF. CDR3 in DNA: TGCGCCAGCAGCTTAGGTGGTACCCAAGAGACCCAGTACTTC.

The gene calls are TRBV6-1 and TRBJ1-3; no clear D gene. The V gene lost 7 bases and the J gene lost 0 bases, with 7 bases spanning the gap. The CDR3 has 13 residues. Germline CDR1 is MNHNS and CDR2 is SASEGT. CDR3 sequence reads: CASTRISGNTIYF. As DNA, the CDR3 is TGTGCCAGCACCCGCATCTCTGGAAACACCATATATTTT.

The CDR3 sequence is CASSQTSGKSEQYF. The CDR3 DNA is TGTGCCAGCAGCCAGACTAGCGGGAAATCCGAGCAGTACTTC. The V call is TRBV2, the J call TRBJ2-7; 11 bases match TRBD2. V was clipped by 6 bases and J by 6 bases; unmatched bases: 7. CDR1 and CDR2 from the germline V gene are SNHLY and FYNNEI. CDR3 length: 14 residues.

The chain joins TRBV7-2 to TRBJ1-6; 9 bases align to TRBD1. Germline trimming cut 6 bases from V and 10 bases from J; bases unmatched to any gene: 13. The CDR3 loop spans 16 amino acids. Germline loops: CDR1 SGHTA, CDR2 FQGNSA. The CDR3 DNA reads as TGTGCCAGCAGTTTGACAACAGGGGGCGGGGGATCACCCCTCCACTTT. Translation: CASSLTTGGGGSPLHF.

The CDR3 here is CASSLAQNQPQHF. The CDR3 nucleotides read TGTGCCAGCAGCCTCGCCCAGAATCAGCCCCAGCATTTT. V and J are TRBV7-3 and TRBJ1-5; D is unclear. CDR1 is SGHTA and CDR2 is FQGTGA in the germline V gene. V was trimmed by 5 bases and J by 4 bases, leaving 9 bases between them. CDR3 size: 13 residues.

The chain has TRBV19 and TRBJ1-3, with D tentatively TRBD1 (6 bases). Trimming took off 6 bases at V and 1 base at J, with 16 bases between the two ends. The CDR3 spans 16 residues. CDR1 and CDR2 (germline): LNHDA, SQIVND (reference sequence). The CDR3 loop is CASSITQGGSGNTIYF. The CDR3 DNA sequence: TGTGCCAGTAGCATAACCCAAGGGGGTTCTGGAAACACCATATATTTT.

V usage is TRBV6-5 and J usage is TRBJ1-2; D gene ambiguous. Trimming took 8 bases from V and 8 from J, leaving 18 bases between them. This CDR3 has 13 amino acids. Germline V gene sequence: CDR1 MNHEY, CDR2 SVGAGI. CDR3 in DNA: TGTGCCAGCTATACCTCGTGGGGTGCCGGCTACACCTTC. Protein sequence: CASYTSWGAGYTF.

This chain connects TRBV5-1 to TRBJ2-3; tentative D call: TRBD2 (6 bases). Germline V CDR1 and CDR2: SGHRS, YFSETQ. The CDR3 runs 13 residues. V was shortened by 0 bases and J by 8 bases, with 10 bases between the two germline ends. The CDR3 DNA sequence: TGCGCCAGCAGCTTGGTAGGGAGGAGTACGCAGTATTTT. Translated, it gives CASSLVGRSTQYF.

This clone occurred a few times. The chain is built from TRBV18 and TRBJ1-1, with no clear D. Trimming took 6 bases from V and 4 from J, leaving 9 bases between them. This CDR3 region has 12 residues. CDR1 is KGHSH and CDR2 is LQKENI in the germline V gene. As DNA, the CDR3 is TGTGCCAGCTCTGGGGAATTCACTGAAGCTTTCTTT. It specifies CASSGEFTEAFF. The variable domain in full, completed from reference TRBV18 and TRBJ1-1, reads NAGVMQNPRHLVRRRGQEARLRCSPMKGHSHVYWYRQLPEEGLKFMVYLQKENIIDESGMPKERFSAEFPKEGPSILRIQQVVRGDSAAYFCASSGEFTEAFFGQGTRLTVV.

This clone was seen more than once but under ten times. The V call is TRBV25-1, the J call TRBJ1-1, with D tentatively TRBD1 (6 bases). Looked up from germline, CDR1 is MGHDK and CDR2 is SYGVNS. The V end lost 10 bases, the J end lost 1 base, and 10 bases lay between the germline ends. The CDR3 totals 12 residues. The CDR3 loop reads CATLDRNTEAFF. The CDR3 bases are TGTGCCACCCTGGACAGGAACACTGAAGCTTTCTTT.

The CDR3 nucleotides are TGTGCAAGTCGCTTAGCTTTCAGGACAGGGGGCCAGGAGACCCAGTACTTC. The encoded protein is CASRLAFRTGGQETQYF. The chain is built from TRBV12-2 and TRBJ2-5; the table's D call TRBD1 went unverified against the DNA. TRBV12-2 is a pseudogene. This CDR3 is built from 17 residues.

This clone has at least ten counts. The V call is TRBV6-6, the J call TRBJ2-2; 9 bases align to TRBD1. The length of the CDR3 is 16 residues. Germline assignment: CDR1 MNHNY and CDR2 SVGAGI (reference sequence). The junction had 10 bases not matched to a gene; V was cut back by 7 bases and J by 4 bases. The CDR3 DNA is TGTGCCAGCATTGCAACAGGGGGCGGGGGCACCGGGGAGCTGTTTTTT. It encodes CASIATGGGGTGELFF.

The V call is TRBV18, the J call TRBJ2-7; D is ambiguous. CDR1 KGHSH and CDR2 LQKENI come from the germline V gene. The CDR3 spans 12 residues. V lost 1 base and J lost 5, with 6 bases in between. The DNA of the CDR3 is TGTGCCAGCTCACCACAGCAGGACGAGCAGTACTTC. Its translation is CASSPQQDEQYF.

The chain joins TRBV11-2 to TRBJ2-7, with 9 bases that match TRBD1. V trimming: 5 bases; J trimming: 4 bases; junction bases outside the gene matches: 12. CDR3 length: 16 amino acids. Looked up from germline, CDR1 is SGHAT and CDR2 is FQNNGV. CDR3 protein: CASSPIRWDRVYEQYF. The CDR3 bases are TGTGCCAGCAGCCCAATTAGATGGGACAGGGTTTACGAGCAGTACTTC.

The V and J genes are TRBV5-1 and TRBJ2-7; D uncertain. V lost 4 bases to trimming and J lost 6 bases, with 20 bases between them. Germline CDR1 reads SGHRS; CDR2 reads YFSETQ. CDR3 length: 15 residues. The CDR3 coding sequence is TGCGCCAGCAGCCGGGTGGAAGCCACCGGATTCGAGCAGTACTTC. Its translation is CASSRVEATGFEQYF.